Below are 20 T cell receptor beta chains sequenced from a single sample in a study of shared clonotypes between healthy human individuals. Sequencing used immunoSEQ multiplex PCR; TCRdb keeps in-frame clones, though not all of them. The table records 1,100,000 or so clones, around 78% of them present only once. The sample was memory CD4+ T cells from PBMCs. Subset specified: CD45RA-negative fraction. Receptor source: a man aged 18 to 35 in good health. Some clones in this sample may be carry-over from other donors' samples.

This chain links TRBV28 with TRBJ1-5; D unresolved. Germline V CDR1 and CDR2: MDHEN, SYDVKM. This CDR3 has 14 residues. Trimming pared 2 bases from V and 5 bases from J, leaving 10 bases between. The CDR3 spells CASSLASQHQPQHF. The CDR3 DNA follows: TGTGCCAGCAGTTTAGCCAGCCAACATCAGCCCCAGCATTTT.

This chain links TRBV7-8 with TRBJ2-3; 14 nucleotides match TRBD2. Germline assignment: CDR1 SGHVS and CDR2 FQNEAQ. The CDR3 extends over 15 amino acids. J was trimmed by 6 bases and V by 5 bases; bases with no gene match: 4. The DNA of the CDR3 is TGTGCCAGCAGCCAGACTAGCGGGAGGGCCGATACGCAGTATTTT. Translated: CASSQTSGRADTQYF.

V is TRBV5-1 and J is TRBJ2-3; possibly TRBD1 for D (6 bases). This CDR3 is 13 amino acids long. The germline V and J ends were trimmed by 6 bases and 1 base, with 9 bases remaining between them. Germline CDR1 SGHRS, CDR2 YFSETQ. The CDR3: CASMGAGTDTQYF. CDR3 bases: TGCGCCAGCATGGGGGCAGGCACAGATACGCAGTATTTT.

This chain uses TRBV9 with TRBJ2-1; the match to TRBD2 covers 7 bases. The V gene end was trimmed by 2 bases and the J gene end by 8 bases; junction bases not matched to a gene: 13. CDR1 is SGDLS and CDR2 is YYNGEE in the germline V gene. This CDR3 is built from 16 residues. CDR3: CASSVLLAEEGHEQFF. In nucleotides, the CDR3 is TGTGCCAGCAGCGTCCTTCTAGCGGAGGAGGGTCATGAGCAGTTCTTC.

On this clone: Other DNA sequences in the sample encode the same CDR3. The CDR3 protein is CAWSVSLGGTEAFF. DNA for the CDR3: TGTGCCTGGAGTGTATCGCTAGGGGGCACTGAAGCTTTCTTT. V is TRBV30 and J is TRBJ1-1; weak D call: TRBD1 (6 bases). V shed 0 bases and J shed 4 bases, with 12 bases lying between them. The CDR3 contains 14 residues. Looked up from germline, CDR1 is GTSNPN and CDR2 is SVGIG (reference sequence). The full variable domain, completed using reference TRBV30 and TRBJ1-1, is SQTIHQWPATLVQPVGSPLSLECTVEGTSNPNLYWYRQAAGRGLQLLFYSVGIGQISSEVPQNLSASRPQDRQFILSSKKLLLSDSGFYLCAWSVSLGGTEAFFGQGTRLTVV.

The DNA for the CDR3 is TGTGCCAGCAGCTTAGCGACAGGGAAGGGTATCGTAGCTTTCTTT. Encoded protein: CASSLATGKGIVAFF. This sequence joins TRBV7-2 and TRBJ1-1; TRBD1 aligns across 7 bases. J was trimmed by 10 bases and V by 0 bases; bases with no gene match: 11. CDR1 and CDR2 (germline): SGHTA, FQGNSA. CDR3 size: 15 residues.

In this sample, this clone turned up many times. The V call is TRBV7-9, the J call TRBJ1-5, with no clear D. Per the germline V gene, CDR1 is SEHNR and CDR2 is FQNEAQ (reference sequence). The CDR3 runs 12 residues. V was cut by 1 base and J by 11 bases, with 9 bases left in between. Here the CDR3 reads CASSLDEAAQHF. DNA of the CDR3: TGTGCCAGCAGCTTAGACGAGGCAGCCCAGCATTTT.

The chain uses TRBV27 and TRBJ2-7; D ambiguous. Per the germline V gene, CDR1 is MNHEY and CDR2 is SMNVEV (reference sequence). V shed 3 bases and J shed 6 bases, with 12 bases lying between them. The CDR3 consists of 13 residues. The CDR3 protein is CASSLRRPTEQYF. The CDR3 bases are TGTGCCAGCAGTTTGAGGCGCCCCACCGAGCAGTACTTC.

V is TRBV4-2 and J is TRBJ2-7; D unclear. Germline CDR1 is LGHNA and CDR2 is YNFKEQ. The CDR3 extends over 14 amino acids. V shed 1 base and J shed 4 bases, with 11 bases lying between them. CDR3 amino acids: CASSQAVPEYEQYF. The CDR3 DNA sequence: TGTGCCAGCAGCCAAGCCGTGCCCGAGTACGAGCAGTACTTC.

Regarding this clone: A far larger clone is only one base removed, so a read error is likely. This chain joins TRBV15 and TRBJ2-7, with 7 bases lining up with TRBD2. Germline V gene data show CDR1 as LNHNV and CDR2 as YYDKDF (reference sequence). The CDR3 is made up of 20 amino acids. CDR3 in amino acids: CATSRDRDWGAGPHRYEQHF. In nucleotides, the CDR3 is TGTGCCACCAGCAGAGACAGGGATTGGGGAGCGGGACCACATCGGTACGAGCAGCACTTC. Looking up the rest from reference TRBV15 and TRBJ2-7 gives the full variable domain: DAMVIQNPRYQVTQFGKPVTLSCSQTLNHNVMYWYQQKSSQAPKLLFHYYDKDFNNEADTPDNFQSRRPNTSFCFLDIRSPGLGDTAMYLCATSRDRDWGAGPHRYEQHFGPGTRLTVT.

The chain has TRBV5-1 and TRBJ2-3; TRBD2 aligns across 12 bases. Germline V gene data show CDR1 as SGHRS and CDR2 as YFSETQ. Trimming removed 0 bases from V and 4 bases from J; junction bases left unmatched: 3. The CDR3 totals 16 residues. The CDR3 DNA sequence: TGCGCCAGCAGCTTGGGACTAGCGGGAGACGCAGATACGCAGTATTTT. Its translation is CASSLGLAGDADTQYF. Looking up the rest from reference TRBV5-1 and TRBJ2-3 gives the full variable domain: KAGVTQTPRYLIKTRGQQVTLSCSPISGHRSVSWYQQTPGQGLQFLFEYFSETQRNKGNFPGRFSGRQFSNSRSEMNVSTLELGDSALYLCASSLGLAGDADTQYFGPGTRLTVL.

This clone was observed once. This sequence joins TRBV7-2 and TRBJ2-1; 7 bases are shared with TRBD2. Germline lookup yields CDR1 SGHTA and CDR2 FQGNSA. The V gene end was trimmed by 6 bases and the J gene end by 8 bases; junction bases not matched to a gene: 7. The CDR3 has 13 residues. The CDR3 sequence is CASRGRANYEQFF. CDR3 nucleotide sequence: TGTGCCAGCAGAGGGAGGGCCAACTATGAGCAGTTCTTC.

This chain uses TRBV5-6 with TRBJ1-1, with no clear D. The CDR3 loop spans 16 amino acids. Germline V gives CDR1 SGHDT, CDR2 YYEEEE. Between the trimmed V and J ends, which lost 4 bases and 4 bases, there was a span of 20 bases. CDR3 residues: CASSLPRWDPATEAFF. The CDR3 nucleotides are TGTGCCAGCAGCCTCCCCCGCTGGGATCCCGCCACTGAAGCTTTCTTT.

V and J are TRBV28 and TRBJ1-1, with D hard to call. Trimming pared 2 bases from V and 0 bases from J, leaving 4 bases between. This CDR3 region has 13 residues. Germline CDR1 MDHEN, CDR2 SYDVKM. CDR3 protein: CASSLMVNTEAFF. CDR3 sequence (DNA): TGTGCCAGCAGTTTAATGGTGAACACTGAAGCTTTCTTT.

The DNA of the CDR3 is TGCGCCAGCAGCCAAGACCCCGGACAGGGGTATGGCTACACCTTC. This codes for CASSQDPGQGYGYTF. This rearrangement joins TRBV4-1 to TRBJ1-2, with 9 nucleotides matching TRBD1. This CDR3 has 15 residues. From germline, CDR1 is MGHRA and CDR2 YSYEKL. J gave up 5 bases and V 0 bases, and 4 bases lay outside the gene matches.

The CDR3 sequence is CASSFEGQGEQYF. As DNA, the CDR3 is TGTGCCAGCAGCTTTGAAGGACAGGGAGAGCAGTACTTC. This chain links TRBV7-9 with TRBJ2-7; TRBD1 matches 8 bases. The J segment lost 7 bases and the V segment lost 3 bases, leaving 5 bases of the junction unmatched. CDR3 length equals 13 residues. CDR1 and CDR2 (germline): SEHNR, FQNEAQ (reference sequence).

The genes are TRBV7-2 and TRBJ2-1; tentatively, D is TRBD2 (6 bases). CDR3 size: 15 residues. Germline CDR1 SGHTA, CDR2 FQGNSA. The V gene lost 2 bases and the J gene lost 7 bases, with 15 bases spanning the gap. Written as DNA, the CDR3 is TGTGCCAGCAGCTTAAATCCGGGAGTAATGAATGAGCAGTTCTTC. Translated: CASSLNPGVMNEQFF.

The gene calls are TRBV4-2 and TRBJ2-2; TRBD2 aligns across 8 bases. V lost 5 bases, J lost 5 bases, and 10 bases stayed unmatched. CDR1 is LGHNA, CDR2 YNFKEQ, per germline. CDR3 length: 16 residues. The DNA for the CDR3 is TGTGCCAGCAGCGGGGGGAGCGGGAGTCTAACCGGGGAGCTGTTTTTT. As protein: CASSGGSGSLTGELFF.

This clone has only one observation. The chain joins TRBV11-2 to TRBJ2-7, with D unclear. Germline V gene lookup returns CDR1 SGHAT and CDR2 FQNNGV. The ends were cut back, 4 bases at V and 0 bases at J, with 10 bases in the middle. CDR3 length: 14 residues. The CDR3 DNA is TGTGCCAGCAGCTCAACCCCTATCTCCTACGAGCAGTACTTC. Protein product: CASSSTPISYEQYF.

The V and J genes are TRBV28 and TRBJ2-7, with 7 bases identical to TRBD1. The CDR3 covers 14 residues. Germline V gene lookup returns CDR1 MDHEN and CDR2 SYDVKM. Trimming took 6 bases from V and 6 from J; bases not matched to a gene: 11. CDR3 sequence: CASRIGDRDFEQYF. In DNA form, the CDR3 reads TGTGCCAGCAGGATAGGGGACAGAGACTTCGAGCAGTACTTC.